This paragraph reports one T cell receptor (beta chain). This CDR3 has 14 residues. Germline-derived CDR1 and CDR2 are MNHEY and SVGAGI. V was clipped by 2 bases and J by 0 bases, with 7 bases between them. The data are from a study of T cells in tuberculosis. Measured with immunoSEQ multiplex PCR; TCRdb has only the in-frame clones, and not every one. Of fewer than 35,000 clones listed, 86% are singletons. Described time point: new active TB diagnosis, blood taken before or within 7 days of starting treatment. The sample in question was PBMCs, obtained at tuberculosis diagnosis. This clonotype originated in an adult with tuberculosis. The chain combines TRBV6-5 with TRBJ1-2, with D uncertain. The CDR3 bases are TGTGCCAGCAGTTACGGCGGTCCTAACTATGGCTACACCTTC. This translates into CASSYGGPNYGYTF.